These T cell receptor beta chains were read from a single sample in a study of radiation and T cells in renal cell carcinoma. Libraries were prepared by immunoSEQ multiplex PCR; TCRdb keeps only in-frame clonotypes and omits some of them. This table has 150,000 to 190,000 clones, 87% appearing once. Here the sequenced sample was blood, taken from a patient whose treatment included radiotherapy and nephrectomy. These TCRs come from a woman aged 45-59 years with renal cell carcinoma. CDR3s include the opening cysteine and the closing phenylalanine or tryptophan. D genes are given only for firm matches. Some rows have no size entry. The others give once, few or many, or a class for an expanded clone.

16 | NA | TRBJ2-1 | TRBD1 | TRBV5-1 | TGCGCCAGCAGCTTTCAGGGGGCCGAGGCCTACAATGAGCAGTTCTTC | CASSFQGAEAYNEQFF
16 | NA | TRBJ1-2 | NA | TRBV6-1 | TGTGCCAGCAGTGACCCCTCGGGACGGGCAAACTATGGCTACACCTTC | CASSDPSGRANYGYTF
13 | NA | TRBJ1-1 | NA | TRBV18 | TGTGCCAGCTCATTCCGACAGAACACTGAAGCTTTCTTT | CASSFRQNTEAFF
16 | few | TRBJ1-1 | TRBD1 | TRBV7-9 | TGTGCCAGCAGCTCCGGGACAGGGCTCATGAACACTGAAGCTTTCTTT | CASSSGTGLMNTEAFF
18 | NA | TRBJ1-2 | NA | TRBV4-2 | TGTGCCAGCAGCCAGGATGGGCCGGCAGCAGGGGAAAACTATGGCTACACCTTC | CASSQDGPAAGENYGYTF
14 | once | TRBJ1-2 | NA | TRBV15 | TGTGCCACCAGCCGAGCAGCCACCCCGGGGGGCTACACCTTC | CATSRAATPGGYTF
13 | NA | TRBJ2-7 | NA | TRBV6-1 | TGTGCCAGCAGTGAAGTAAGGGCCCAGGGTTCGTACTTC | CASSEVRAQGSYF
16 | NA | TRBJ1-2 | NA | TRBV14 | TGTGCCAGCAGCCAAGATTTGGGGGAGATCCCCTATGGCTACACCTTC | CASSQDLGEIPYGYTF
16 | NA | TRBJ1-6 | TRBD1 | TRBV5-1 | TGCGCCAGCCGACTTACTCCGGGACAGGGGAATTCACCCCTCCACTTT | CASRLTPGQGNSPLHF
15 | NA | TRBJ1-3 | NA | TRBV6-1 | TGTGCCAGCAGTGAACCAGGGCCCTCTGGAAACACCATATATTTT | CASSEPGPSGNTIYF
15 | few | TRBJ1-1 | NA | TRBV5-1 | TGCGCCAGCAGCTCCACACGGACAGCCAACACTGAAGCTTTCTTT | CASSSTRTANTEAFF
12 | NA | TRBJ2-7 | NA | TRBV21-1 | TGTGCCAGCAGCAAAGGGGGACAGGCGCAGTACTTC | CASSKGGQAQYF
12 | NA | TRBJ2-3 | NA | TRBV5-1 | TGCGCCAGCAGCGAAAGCACAGATACGCAGTATTTT | CASSESTDTQYF
17 | NA | TRBJ2-7 | NA | TRBV10-3 | TGTGCCATCAGTGATATTGGCCGTGATTCTTCTCCCTACGAGCAGTACTTC | CAISDIGRDSSPYEQYF
12 | NA | TRBJ2-2 | NA | TRBV9 | TGTGCCAGCAGCCCGGGGGCCGGGGAGCTGTTTTTT | CASSPGAGELFF
14 | NA | TRBJ1-3 | NA | TRBV5-1 | TGCGCCAGCAGCTTGGACACGACAGGAAACACCATATATTTT | CASSLDTTGNTIYF
18 | once | TRBJ1-4 | TRBD1 | TRBV15 | TGTGCCACCAGCAGTAAGACAGGGAATCTGCAAACTAATGAAAAACTGTTTTTT | CATSSKTGNLQTNEKLFF
15 | NA | TRBJ2-7 | TRBD1 | TRBV14 | TGTGCCAGCAGCCAAGCCGGGACAGTACTTTACGAGCAGTACTTC | CASSQAGTVLYEQYF
16 | NA | TRBJ2-3 | NA | TRBV19 | TGTGCCAGTAGTCCCCGCACGAACGGACGCTGGGGTACGCAGTATTTT | CASSPRTNGRWGTQYF
16 | NA | TRBJ2-7 | TRBD1 | TRBV18 | TGTGCCAGCTCACCGGTACAGGGGCAGATAACCTACGAGCAGTACTTC | CASSPVQGQITYEQYF
15 | NA | TRBJ2-1 | NA | TRBV9 | TGTGCCAGCAGCGTACGGGGGCAGGGGGTTAATGAGCAGTTCTTC | CASSVRGQGVNEQFF
14 | NA | TRBJ1-5 | NA | TRBV7-2 | TGTGCCAGCAGCTTACGACTTATCGGTCAGCCCCAGCATTTT | CASSLRLIGQPQHF
16 | NA | TRBJ2-3 | TRBD2 | TRBV11-1 | TGTGCCAGCAGCTTCGTAGCGGGGGAGAGCACAGATACGCAGTATTTT | CASSFVAGESTDTQYF
16 | NA | TRBJ1-5 | NA | TRBV6-1 | TGTGCCAGCAGTGAAAATTTGGCGGGCGGCAATCAGCCCCAGCATTTT | CASSENLAGGNQPQHF
15 | NA | TRBJ2-7 | TRBD2 | TRBV5-4 | TGTGCCAGCAGCTTGGCGGGAGGGGACCTCTACGAGCAGTACTTC | CASSLAGGDLYEQYF
14 | NA | TRBJ2-7 | TRBD1 | TRBV5-1 | TGCGCCAGCAGCTTGGCCTCCGGGACAGAAGAGCAGTACTTC | CASSLASGTEEQYF
13 | NA | TRBJ1-6 | NA | TRBV29-1 | TGCAGCGCGGGGACGGATAATAATTCACCCCTCCACTTT | CSAGTDNNSPLHF
15 | once | TRBJ2-5 | TRBD1 | TRBV6-6 | TGTGCCAGCAGTGGGGCAGGGGGCCCACAAGAGACCCAGTACTTC | CASSGAGGPQETQYF
14 | NA | TRBJ1-1 | NA | TRBV9 | TGTGCCAGCAGCTTCCGACAGGATCGGACTGAAGCTTTCTTT | CASSFRQDRTEAFF
15 | NA | TRBJ1-6 | NA | TRBV7-2 | TGTGCCAGCAGCTTAGGGCAGGGGAGTTATTCACCCCTCCACTTT | CASSLGQGSYSPLHF
15 | NA | TRBJ2-5 | NA | TRBV5-1 | TGCGCCAGCAGCTTGCAGGGGAGCCCGGGGGAGACCCAGTACTTC | CASSLQGSPGETQYF
16 | NA | TRBJ1-4 | NA | TRBV19 | TGTGCCAGTCGATACGGACAGCTAGCAACTAATGAAAAACTGTTTTTT | CASRYGQLATNEKLFF
14 | NA | TRBJ2-7 | NA | TRBV18 | TGTGCCAGCTCACAAGAACAGGGAACGGGTGAGCAGTACTTC | CASSQEQGTGEQYF
11 | few | TRBJ2-1 | NA | TRBV20-1 | TGCAGTGGGACAACCTACAATGAGCAGTTCTTC | CSGTTYNEQFF
14 | few | TRBJ2-7 | TRBD1 | TRBV18 | TGTGCCAGCTCACCTGGGACAGGGTACTACGAGCAGTACTTC | CASSPGTGYYEQYF
13 | NA | TRBJ1-2 | NA | TRBV2 | TGTGCCAGCAGTCATGGGCAGAACTATGGCTACACCTTC | CASSHGQNYGYTF
13 | NA | TRBJ1-4 | NA | TRBV30 | TGTGCCTGGAGTATGCAAACTAATGAAAAACTGTTTTTT | CAWSMQTNEKLFF
14 | NA | TRBJ2-5 | NA | TRBV6-1 | TGTGCCAGCAGTGACCGTCGGGGGCAAGAGACCCAGTACTTC | CASSDRRGQETQYF
12 | NA | TRBJ1-4 | NA | TRBV6-5 | TGTGCCAGTCGGGCAACTAATGAAAAACTGTTTTTT | CASRATNEKLFF
15 | NA | TRBJ2-1 | NA | TRBV4-1 | TGCGCCAGCAGCCAAGAAGGGGGATGGTACAATGAGCAGTTCTTC | CASSQEGGWYNEQFF
13 | NA | TRBJ1-1 | NA | TRBV6-6 | TGTGCCAGCAGAATCAGGGGTGGCACTGAAGCTTTCTTT | CASRIRGGTEAFF
16 | NA | TRBJ2-7 | NA | TRBV6-1 | TGTGCCAGCAGTGAAGCATTAGGGCAGTTTTTCTACGAGCAGTACTTC | CASSEALGQFFYEQYF
13 | NA | TRBJ2-1 | NA | TRBV4-3 | TGCGCCAGCAGCCATGACGGGGCTAATGAGCAGTTCTTC | CASSHDGANEQFF
14 | NA | TRBJ2-7 | TRBD1 | TRBV5-1 | TGCGCCAGCAGCTTAGACAGGGGCTACGACGAGCAGTACTTC | CASSLDRGYDEQYF
16 | NA | TRBJ1-2 | TRBD1 | TRBV18 | TGTGCCAGCTCTCCGACAGGGGGCGCAGCTAACTATGGCTACACCTTC | CASSPTGGAANYGYTF
16 | NA | TRBJ1-3 | NA | TRBV25-1 | TGTGCCAGCAGGAATCATAATCCGGGGCGAGGAAACACCATATATTTT | CASRNHNPGRGNTIYF
15 | NA | TRBJ1-3 | NA | TRBV9 | TGTGCCAGCAGCGTAGAAACAGGGCTAGGAAACACCATATATTTT | CASSVETGLGNTIYF
14 | once | TRBJ2-1 | NA | TRBV9 | TGTGCCAGCAGCCTTCTTATAAGCCACAATGAGCAGTTCTTC | CASSLLISHNEQFF
12 | NA | TRBJ1-1 | NA | TRBV25-1 | TGTGCCAGCAGGCTCGGTAGTGTTGAAGCTTTCTTT | CASRLGSVEAFF
12 | NA | TRBJ1-1 | NA | TRBV19 | TGTGCCAGTAGTCCGGGTTGGGCTGAAGCTTTCTTT | CASSPGWAEAFF